This T cell receptor beta chain is drawn from a study of PD-L1 blockade in urothelial cancer. At the level of the study: Median T cell yield per blood sample was about 150,000 cells.

Germline CDR1 SGHTS, CDR2 YDEGEE. This CDR3 is built from 14 residues. The J segment lost 3 bases and the V segment lost 4 bases, leaving 4 bases of the junction unmatched. Assay used: immunoSEQ multiplex PCR; TCRdb lists only in-frame clones, some missing. The data show about 84,000 clones, about 81% seen once. V and J are TRBV5-8 and TRBJ2-7, with TRBD1 identical over 10 bases. The sequencing here drew on PBMCs, taken around atezolizumab (anti-PD-L1) treatment. The TCR sequence derives from a man between 65 and 85 years old with urothelial cancer. For the CDR3, the DNA is TGTGCCAGCAGCACCGGGACAGGGGTCTACGAGCAGTACTTC. Protein: CASSTGTGVYEQYF.